The 5 T cell receptor beta chains reported below all come from one sample, sequenced in a study of control samples from healthy donors and cancer patients. Measured with immunoSEQ multiplex PCR; TCRdb has only the in-frame clones, and not every one. This sample carries more than 95,000 clones, roughly 80% of them seen once, and the ten largest clones take less than 15%. The sequenced sample was blood. These receptors came from a woman aged 50 to 60 in good health.

The CDR3: CASSLDQSSVYEQYF. The CDR3 DNA reads as TGTGCCAGCAGCTTAGATCAATCTTCGGTGTACGAGCAGTACTTC. The chain carries TRBV11-2 and TRBJ2-7, with no clear D. This CDR3 spans 15 amino acids. Germline V CDR1 and CDR2: SGHAT, FQNNGV. V lost 0 bases to trimming and J lost 4 bases, with 13 bases between them. The whole variable domain, remainder taken from reference TRBV11-2 and TRBJ2-7, is EAGVAQSPRYKIIEKRQSVAFWCNPISGHATLYWYQQILGQGPKLLIQFQNNGVVDDSQLPKDRFSAERLKGVDSTLKIQPAKLEDSAVYLCASSLDQSSVYEQYFGPGTRLTVT.

The chain combines TRBV10-3 with TRBJ2-1, with 10 bases matching TRBD2. Germline loops: CDR1 ENHRY, CDR2 SYGVKD. The CDR3 is 18 amino acids. J gave up 7 bases and V 4 bases, and 16 bases lay outside the gene matches. This chain's CDR3 is CAISGDASRASGSNEQFF. For the CDR3, the DNA is TGTGCCATCAGTGGGGACGCTAGTCGAGCTAGCGGGAGTAATGAGCAGTTCTTC.

This clone was seen once. This rearrangement joins TRBV19 to TRBJ1-6, with D uncertain. The V gene's germline CDR1 is LNHDA and CDR2 SQIVND (reference sequence). The CDR3 totals 16 residues. Trimming took off 4 bases at V and 10 bases at J, with 20 bases between the two ends. The CDR3 DNA reads TGTGCCAGTAGTACCAGAGACTCCGGAAGACGCTCACCCCTCCACTTT. This translates into CASSTRDSGRRSPLHF.

This clone was detected a few times. The CDR3 loop reads CASSFRLGLVDTQYF. As DNA, the CDR3 is TGTGCCAGCAGTTTCAGATTGGGATTAGTAGATACGCAGTATTTT. This chain uses TRBV6-5 with TRBJ2-3, with D hard to call. Germline CDR1 reads MNHEY; CDR2 reads SVGAGI. The CDR3 spans 15 residues. The V and J ends lost 4 bases and 5 bases respectively, with 16 bases between them.

This chain links TRBV6-6 with TRBJ1-1; a weak D match, TRBD1 (5 bases). Deletions cut 2 bases from V and 4 bases from J, with 17 bases between. Germline-derived CDR1 and CDR2 are MNHNY and SVGAGI (reference sequence). The CDR3 totals 16 residues. CDR3 DNA: TGTGCCAGCAGTTACGCCGACAGTGGGGATCGCACTGAAGCTTTCTTT. Its translation is CASSYADSGDRTEAFF.